This TCR beta chain was identified during a study of cytomegalovirus exposure and HLA in healthy donors. PCR primers comprised 60 Vbeta and 13 Jbeta primers. Here immunoSEQ multiplex PCR was the method, and the copy in TCRdb shows in-frame clones only, minus some. This sample has approximately 200,000 clones, with approximately 75% found just once. V lost 0 bases and J lost 7; bases outside the gene matches: 3. Germline-derived CDR1 and CDR2 are LGHNA and YSLEER. This CDR3 comprises 14 residues. Study-wide results and limits: In an earlier analysis, productive rearrangement rates for most beta V segments clustered near 87% or 30%. It was reportedly the case that the classifier diagnosed cytomegalovirus status with high specificity and sensitivity.

A word on this clone: The antigen remains unidentified.

The chain employs TRBV4-3 and TRBJ2-3, with 8 bases fitting TRBD2. This TCR came from a young man in good health and CMV-seropositive. Material: PBMCs. Written as DNA, the CDR3 is TGCGCCAGCAGCCAAGAGACTAGCGTTCATACGCAGTATTTT. Its translation is CASSQETSVHTQYF.